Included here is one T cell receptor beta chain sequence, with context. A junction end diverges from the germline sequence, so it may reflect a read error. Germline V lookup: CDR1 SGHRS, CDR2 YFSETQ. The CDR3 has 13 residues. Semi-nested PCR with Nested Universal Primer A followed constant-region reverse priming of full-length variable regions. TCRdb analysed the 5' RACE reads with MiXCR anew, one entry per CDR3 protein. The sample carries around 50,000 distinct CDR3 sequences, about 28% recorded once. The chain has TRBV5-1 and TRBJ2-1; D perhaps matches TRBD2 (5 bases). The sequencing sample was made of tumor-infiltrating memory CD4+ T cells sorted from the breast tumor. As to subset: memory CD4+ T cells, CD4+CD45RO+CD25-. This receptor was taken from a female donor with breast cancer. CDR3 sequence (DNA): TGTGCCAGCAGCTTGGGGAGCGACAATGAGCAGTTCTTC. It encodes CASSLGSDNEQFF. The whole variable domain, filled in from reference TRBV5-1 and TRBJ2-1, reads KAGVTQTPRYLIKTRGQQVTLSCSPISGHRSVSWYQQTPGQGLQFLFEYFSETQRNKGNFPGRFSGRQFSNSRSEMNVSTLELGDSALYLCASSLGSDNEQFFGPGTRLTVL.